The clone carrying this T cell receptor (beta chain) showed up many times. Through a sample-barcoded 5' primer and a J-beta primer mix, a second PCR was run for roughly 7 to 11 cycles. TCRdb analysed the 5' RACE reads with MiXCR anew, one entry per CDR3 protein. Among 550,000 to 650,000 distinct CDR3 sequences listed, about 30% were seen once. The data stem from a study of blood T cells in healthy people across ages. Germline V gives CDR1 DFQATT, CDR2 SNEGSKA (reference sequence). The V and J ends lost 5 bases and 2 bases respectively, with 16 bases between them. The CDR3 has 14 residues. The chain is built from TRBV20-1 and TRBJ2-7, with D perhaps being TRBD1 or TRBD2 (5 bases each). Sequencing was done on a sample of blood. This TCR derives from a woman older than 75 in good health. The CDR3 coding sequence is TGCAGTGCTGACTCCAGGGCCGGGGCCTACGAGCAGTACTTC. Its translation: CSADSRAGAYEQYF.